These T cell receptor beta chains were read from a single sample in a study of OX40 agonist ivuxolimab in advanced cancers. Repertoires were generated with immunoSEQ multiplex PCR, while TCRdb's copy carries only in-frame clones and drops some. This table has about 110,000 clones, about 92% appearing once. The starting material was CD4+ or CD8+ T cells sorted from blood, obtained in a trial of the OX40 agonist ivuxolimab. Receptors were obtained from an adult with an advanced solid tumor such as melanoma, head and neck, liver or kidney cancer. Each CDR3 is given with its conserved first and last residue. The D gene is left open where the match is weak. Size is stated for part of the rows, as once, few or many counts, or as a class when the clone is expanded.

clone_size: NA; j_call: TRBJ2-3; d_call: TRBD1; v_call: TRBV5-1; cdr3_aa: CASSFPSRGQETDTQYF; cdr3_nt: TGCGCCAGCAGCTTCCCCTCCCGGGGACAGGAGACAGATACGCAGTATTTT
clone_size: once; j_call: TRBJ1-5; d_call: NA; v_call: TRBV28; cdr3_aa: CASIPRGVGVNQPQHF; cdr3_nt: TGTGCCAGCATTCCAAGGGGGGTGGGAGTCAATCAGCCCCAGCATTTT
clone_size: once; j_call: TRBJ2-5; d_call: NA; v_call: TRBV10-3; cdr3_aa: CAISEVTSRETQYF; cdr3_nt: TGTGCCATCAGTGAGGTCACATCTAGAGAGACCCAGTACTTC
clone_size: NA; j_call: TRBJ2-1; d_call: NA; v_call: TRBV28; cdr3_aa: CASTSEAGHNEQFF; cdr3_nt: TGTGCCAGCACCTCGGAGGCGGGGCACAATGAGCAGTTCTTC
clone_size: NA; j_call: TRBJ2-1; d_call: TRBD2; v_call: TRBV5-4; cdr3_aa: CASSLQSGGASHNEQFF; cdr3_nt: TGTGCCAGCAGCTTGCAAAGCGGGGGGGCCTCCCACAATGAGCAGTTCTTC
clone_size: NA; j_call: TRBJ2-2; d_call: NA; v_call: TRBV7-3; cdr3_aa: CASSLLGTGELFF; cdr3_nt: TGTGCCAGCAGCTTATTGGGCACCGGGGAGCTGTTTTTT
clone_size: NA; j_call: TRBJ1-1; d_call: NA; v_call: TRBV7-9; cdr3_aa: CASSFGRDTEAFF; cdr3_nt: TGTGCCAGCAGCTTTGGCCGGGACACTGAAGCTTTCTTT
clone_size: few; j_call: TRBJ1-3; d_call: NA; v_call: TRBV5-1; cdr3_aa: CASSLGNSGNTIYF; cdr3_nt: TGCGCCAGCAGCTTGGGTAACTCTGGAAACACCATATATTTT
clone_size: NA; j_call: TRBJ1-1; d_call: TRBD1; v_call: TRBV9; cdr3_aa: CASSVTGGSGTEAFF; cdr3_nt: TGTGCCAGCAGCGTAACAGGGGGCTCGGGCACTGAAGCTTTCTTT
clone_size: NA; j_call: TRBJ1-1; d_call: NA; v_call: TRBV5-4; cdr3_aa: CASSLGPRNTEAFF; cdr3_nt: TGTGCCAGCAGCTTGGGTCCCAGGAACACTGAAGCTTTCTTT
clone_size: NA; j_call: TRBJ1-4; d_call: NA; v_call: TRBV5-4; cdr3_aa: CASSPSGGFSEKLFF; cdr3_nt: TGTGCCAGCAGCCCGTCGGGGGGCTTCAGTGAAAAACTGTTTTTT
clone_size: once; j_call: TRBJ1-1; d_call: NA; v_call: TRBV14; cdr3_aa: CASSQDLALMNTEAFF; cdr3_nt: TGTGCCAGCAGCCAAGATCTAGCACTCATGAACACTGAAGCTTTCTTT
clone_size: NA; j_call: TRBJ2-1; d_call: TRBD1; v_call: TRBV5-4; cdr3_aa: CASSPMDREQNEQFF; cdr3_nt: TGTGCCAGCAGCCCAATGGACAGGGAGCAGAATGAGCAGTTCTTC
clone_size: NA; j_call: TRBJ1-1; d_call: TRBD1; v_call: TRBV6-1; cdr3_aa: CASGTGQGRTEAFF; cdr3_nt: TGTGCCAGCGGTACAGGACAGGGGAGAACTGAAGCTTTCTTT
clone_size: NA; j_call: TRBJ2-1; d_call: NA; v_call: TRBV5-1; cdr3_aa: CASSLDSYNEQFF; cdr3_nt: TGCGCCAGCAGCTTGGACAGCTACAATGAGCAGTTCTTC
clone_size: NA; j_call: TRBJ1-2; d_call: TRBD1; v_call: TRBV30; cdr3_aa: CAWSLGQGSYGYTF; cdr3_nt: TGTGCCTGGAGTCTAGGACAGGGGTCCTATGGCTACACCTTC
clone_size: once; j_call: TRBJ1-1; d_call: NA; v_call: TRBV19; cdr3_aa: CASSTPAPGSVWNTEAFF; cdr3_nt: TGTGCCAGTAGTACTCCCGCCCCAGGGTCAGTTTGGAACACTGAAGCTTTCTTT
clone_size: NA; j_call: TRBJ2-2; d_call: NA; v_call: TRBV7-6; cdr3_aa: CASSPRKGGTGELFF; cdr3_nt: TGTGCCAGCAGCCCAAGAAAGGGTGGTACCGGGGAGCTGTTTTTT
clone_size: once; j_call: TRBJ1-4; d_call: NA; v_call: TRBV2; cdr3_aa: CASSSRAQTSEKLFF; cdr3_nt: TGTGCCAGCAGTTCCCGGGCACAGACAAGTGAAAAACTGTTTTTT
clone_size: NA; j_call: TRBJ1-1; d_call: NA; v_call: TRBV19; cdr3_aa: CASSTGLPNTEAFF; cdr3_nt: TGTGCCAGTAGTACGGGACTGCCGAACACTGAAGCTTTCTTT